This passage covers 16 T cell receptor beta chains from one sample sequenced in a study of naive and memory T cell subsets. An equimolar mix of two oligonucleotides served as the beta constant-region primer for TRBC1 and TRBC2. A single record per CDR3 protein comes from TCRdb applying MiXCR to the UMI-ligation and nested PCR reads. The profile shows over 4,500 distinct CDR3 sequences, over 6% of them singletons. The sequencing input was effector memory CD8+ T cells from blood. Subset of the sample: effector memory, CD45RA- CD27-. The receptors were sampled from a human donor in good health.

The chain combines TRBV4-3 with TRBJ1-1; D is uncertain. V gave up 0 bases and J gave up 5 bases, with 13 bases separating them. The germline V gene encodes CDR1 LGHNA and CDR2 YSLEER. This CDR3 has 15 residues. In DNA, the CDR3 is TGCGCCAGCAGCCAAGATTCGGCGGGAAATACTGAAGCTTTCTTT. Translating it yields CASSQDSAGNTEAFF.

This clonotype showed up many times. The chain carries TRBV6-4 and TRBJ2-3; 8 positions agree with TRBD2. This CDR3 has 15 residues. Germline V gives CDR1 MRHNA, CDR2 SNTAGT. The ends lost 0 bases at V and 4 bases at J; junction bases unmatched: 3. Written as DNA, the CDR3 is TGTGCCAGCAGTGACTCGTCGGGAGGGGCAGATACGCAGTATTTT. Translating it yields CASSDSSGGADTQYF.

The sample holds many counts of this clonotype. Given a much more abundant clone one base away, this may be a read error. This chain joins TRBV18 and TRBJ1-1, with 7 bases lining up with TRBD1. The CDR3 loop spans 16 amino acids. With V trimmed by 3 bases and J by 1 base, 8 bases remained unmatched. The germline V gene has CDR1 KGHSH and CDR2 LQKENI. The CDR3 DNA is TGTGCCAGCTCACCCGACCACAGGGACAGGAACACTGAAGCTTTCTTT. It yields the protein CASSPDHRDRNTEAFF.

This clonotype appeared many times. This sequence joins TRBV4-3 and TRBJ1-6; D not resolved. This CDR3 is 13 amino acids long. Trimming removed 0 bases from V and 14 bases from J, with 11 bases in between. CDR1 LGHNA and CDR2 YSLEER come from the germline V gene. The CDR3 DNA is TGCGCCAGCAGCCAAGAGGCGGAATCAGCCCTCCACTTT. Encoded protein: CASSQEAESALHF.

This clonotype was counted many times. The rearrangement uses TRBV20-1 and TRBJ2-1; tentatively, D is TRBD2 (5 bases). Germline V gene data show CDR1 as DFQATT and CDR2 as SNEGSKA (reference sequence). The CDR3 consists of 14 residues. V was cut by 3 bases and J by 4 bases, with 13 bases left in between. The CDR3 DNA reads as TGCAGTGCTAGCGGATTCTCGGGATACAATGAGCAGTTCTTC. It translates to CSASGFSGYNEQFF.

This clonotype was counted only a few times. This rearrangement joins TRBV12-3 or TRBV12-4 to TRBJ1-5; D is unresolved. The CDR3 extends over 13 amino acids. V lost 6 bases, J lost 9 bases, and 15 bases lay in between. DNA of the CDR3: TGTGCCAGCAGCACCGGGCGCCTTCGGCCCCAGCATTTT. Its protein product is CASSTGRLRPQHF.

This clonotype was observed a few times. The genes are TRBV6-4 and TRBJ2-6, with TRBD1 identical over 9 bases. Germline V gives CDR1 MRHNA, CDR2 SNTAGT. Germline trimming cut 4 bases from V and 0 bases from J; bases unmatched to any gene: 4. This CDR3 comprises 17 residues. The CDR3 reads CASSGGTGPSGANVLTF. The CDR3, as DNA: TGTGCCAGCAGTGGAGGGACAGGGCCCTCTGGGGCCAACGTCCTGACTTTC.

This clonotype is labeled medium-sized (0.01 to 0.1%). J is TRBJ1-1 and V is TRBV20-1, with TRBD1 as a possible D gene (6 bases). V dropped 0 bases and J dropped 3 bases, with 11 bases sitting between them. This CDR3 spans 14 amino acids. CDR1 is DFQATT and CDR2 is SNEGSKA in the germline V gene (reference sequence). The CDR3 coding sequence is TGCAGTGCTAGAGATGGGGGGCTGCACACTGAAGCTTTCTTT. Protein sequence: CSARDGGLHTEAFF.

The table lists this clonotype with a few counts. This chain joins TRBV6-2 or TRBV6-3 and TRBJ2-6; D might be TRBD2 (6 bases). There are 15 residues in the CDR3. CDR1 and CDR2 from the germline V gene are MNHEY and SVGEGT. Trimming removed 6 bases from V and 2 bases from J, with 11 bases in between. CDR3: CASSNTGAGANVLTF. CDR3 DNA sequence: TGTGCCAGCAGCAATACGGGGGCTGGGGCCAACGTCCTGACTTTC.

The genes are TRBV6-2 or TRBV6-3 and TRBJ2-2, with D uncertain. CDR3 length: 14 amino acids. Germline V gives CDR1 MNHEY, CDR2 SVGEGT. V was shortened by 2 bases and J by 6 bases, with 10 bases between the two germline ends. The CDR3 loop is CASSYEAEAGELFF. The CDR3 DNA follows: TGTGCCAGCAGTTACGAGGCGGAAGCCGGGGAGCTGTTTTTT.

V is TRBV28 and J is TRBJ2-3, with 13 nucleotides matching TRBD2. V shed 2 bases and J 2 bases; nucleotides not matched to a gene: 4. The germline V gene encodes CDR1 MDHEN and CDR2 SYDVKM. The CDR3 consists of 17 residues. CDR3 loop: CASSLHGTSGITDTQYF. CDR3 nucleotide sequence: TGTGCCAGCAGTTTACACGGGACTAGCGGGATCACAGATACGCAGTATTTT.

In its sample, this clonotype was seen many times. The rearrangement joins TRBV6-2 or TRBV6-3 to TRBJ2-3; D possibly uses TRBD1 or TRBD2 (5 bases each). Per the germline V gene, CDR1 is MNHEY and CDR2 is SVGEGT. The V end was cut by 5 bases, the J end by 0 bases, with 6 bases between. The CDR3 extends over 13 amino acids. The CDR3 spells CASSRDSTDTQYF. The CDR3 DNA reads TGTGCCAGCAGTCGGGACAGCACAGATACGCAGTATTTT.

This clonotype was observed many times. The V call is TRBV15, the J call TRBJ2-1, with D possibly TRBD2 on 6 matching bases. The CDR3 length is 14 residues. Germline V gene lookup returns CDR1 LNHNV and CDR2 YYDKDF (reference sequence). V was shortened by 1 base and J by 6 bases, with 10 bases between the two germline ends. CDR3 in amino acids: CATSRAGEFNEQFF. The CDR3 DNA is TGTGCCACCAGCAGAGCGGGAGAGTTCAATGAGCAGTTCTTC.

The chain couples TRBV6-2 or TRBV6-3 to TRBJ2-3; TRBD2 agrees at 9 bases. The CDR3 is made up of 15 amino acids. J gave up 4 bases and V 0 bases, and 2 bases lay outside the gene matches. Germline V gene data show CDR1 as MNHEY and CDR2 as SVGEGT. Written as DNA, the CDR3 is TGTGCCAGCAGTTACTCTGCGGGGGGGTCAGATACGCAGTATTTT. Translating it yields CASSYSAGGSDTQYF.

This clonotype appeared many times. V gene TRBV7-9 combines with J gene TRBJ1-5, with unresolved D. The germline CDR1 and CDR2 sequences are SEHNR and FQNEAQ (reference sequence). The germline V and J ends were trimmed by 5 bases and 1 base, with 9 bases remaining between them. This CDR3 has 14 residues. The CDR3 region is CASSPDISNQPQHF. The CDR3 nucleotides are TGTGCCAGCAGCCCTGACATAAGCAATCAGCCCCAGCATTTT.

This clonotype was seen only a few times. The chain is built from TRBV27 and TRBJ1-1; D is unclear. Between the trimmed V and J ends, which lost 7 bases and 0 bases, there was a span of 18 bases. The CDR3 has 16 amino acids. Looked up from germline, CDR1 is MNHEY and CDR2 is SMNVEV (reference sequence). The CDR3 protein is CASTRRKEVMNTEAFF. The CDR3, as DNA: TGTGCCAGCACGAGGAGAAAGGAAGTTATGAACACTGAAGCTTTCTTT.